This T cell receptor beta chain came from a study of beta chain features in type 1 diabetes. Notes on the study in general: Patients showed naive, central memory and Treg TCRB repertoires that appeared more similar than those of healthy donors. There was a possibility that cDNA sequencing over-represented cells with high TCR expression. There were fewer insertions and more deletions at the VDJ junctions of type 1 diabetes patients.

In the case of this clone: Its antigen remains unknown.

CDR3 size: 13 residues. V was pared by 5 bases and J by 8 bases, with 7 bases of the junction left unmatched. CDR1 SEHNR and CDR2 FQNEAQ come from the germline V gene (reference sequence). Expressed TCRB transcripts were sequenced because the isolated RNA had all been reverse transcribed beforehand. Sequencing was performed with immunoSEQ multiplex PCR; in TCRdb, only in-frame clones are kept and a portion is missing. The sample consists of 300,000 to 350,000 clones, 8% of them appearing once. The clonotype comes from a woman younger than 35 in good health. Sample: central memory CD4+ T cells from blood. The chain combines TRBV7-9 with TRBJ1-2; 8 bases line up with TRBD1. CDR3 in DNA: TGTGCCAGCAGCCCTGACAGGGGTCGGGGCTACACCTTC. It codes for CASSPDRGRGYTF.